This TCR beta chain is drawn from a study of cytomegalovirus exposure and HLA in healthy donors. Study details: Sequencing of 150 million to 200 million T cells in an earlier analysis found around 110 million unique TCR beta sequences. Overall study results and limits: Presence/absence results assume similar sequencing depth per donor, which may not hold. A later analysis linked a missense variant in DCLRE1C to the trimming of TCR beta V and J genes.

This CDR3 is built from 14 residues. With 7 bases clipped from V and 2 bases from J, the junction kept 6 bases outside the gene matches. Germline loops: CDR1 ENHRY, CDR2 SYGVKD. To note about this clone: The antigen remains undetermined.

Both 60 Vbeta primers and 13 Jbeta primers went into the PCR. Only in-frame clones appear in the TCRdb table, and some are missing; sequencing was by immunoSEQ multiplex PCR. This sample's table reports approximately 100,000 clones. The clonotype comes from a man over 45 in good health and CMV-seronegative. The chain uses TRBV10-3 and TRBJ1-2, with 8 nucleotides matching TRBD1. The sequenced sample was PBMCs. The CDR3 sequence: CAIKIQGGNYGYTF. The CDR3 bases are TGTGCCATCAAAATACAGGGGGGAAACTATGGCTACACCTTC.